A single sample gave rise to the 17 T cell receptor beta chains below, sequenced in a study of Ad26.COV2.S vaccination and SARS-CoV-2 variants. Clones were sequenced by immunoSEQ multiplex PCR, and TCRdb holds only the in-frame ones, with some missing. The table shows 300,000 to 350,000 clones, with about 88% occurring only once. Specified treatment: around 19 received Ad26.COV2.S at low or high dose, single or two shots; roughly five received placebo; per-sample allocation not given. Sampling occurred on day 63 after the first vaccine or placebo injection. The sequencing here drew on peripheral blood, taken in a trial of Ad26.COV2.S vaccine versus placebo. The source of these receptors is a person between 18 and 65 years old who received the Ad26.COV2.S COVID-19 vaccine or a placebo.

This clone came up a few times. Other DNA sequences in the same sample also yield this CDR3. The chain uses TRBV5-1 and TRBJ2-3; the match to TRBD1 covers 8 bases. The CDR3 has 15 residues. The J segment lost 1 base and the V segment lost 2 bases, leaving 3 bases of the junction unmatched. CDR1 is SGHRS and CDR2 is YFSETQ in the germline V gene. CDR3 DNA sequence: TGCGCCAGCAGCTTCAGGGGGCAAGGCACAGATACGCAGTATTTT. It yields the protein CASSFRGQGTDTQYF.

The chain couples TRBV3-1 (or the pseudogene TRBV3-2) to TRBJ2-7; maybe TRBD2 (6 bases). In germline, CDR1 is LGHDT, CDR2 YNNKEL (reference sequence). With 3 bases removed from V and 0 bases from J, the gap between germline ends came to 21 bases. The CDR3 spans 18 residues. DNA for the CDR3: TGTGCCAGCAGCCACCGCGGGATGGAGGGGATCCTCTCCTACGAGCAGTACTTC. Protein: CASSHRGMEGILSYEQYF.

J is TRBJ1-1 and V is TRBV28; a weak D match, TRBD1 (5 bases). V dropped 5 bases and J dropped 4 bases, with 17 bases sitting between them. The CDR3 has 15 residues. CDR1 is MDHEN, CDR2 SYDVKM, per germline. CDR3 bases: TGTGCCAGCAGTCTACTCGAGGGACGGCCCACTGAAGCTTTCTTT. Translation gives CASSLLEGRPTEAFF.

This chain connects TRBV6-2 or TRBV6-3 to TRBJ2-2, with 8 bases identical to TRBD2. With V trimmed by 5 bases and J by 3 bases, 11 bases remained unmatched. Looked up from germline, CDR1 is MNHEY and CDR2 is SVGEGT. The CDR3 runs 17 residues. CDR3 bases: TGTGCCAGCAGTCACACATCTAGCGGGTGGGACACCGGGGAGCTGTTTTTT. This encodes CASSHTSSGWDTGELFF.

The genes are TRBV28 and TRBJ2-7, with 9 positions matching TRBD1. The CDR3 runs 15 residues. Per germline, CDR1 MDHEN and CDR2 SYDVKM. The trim removed 9 bases at V and 3 bases at J, leaving 12 bases unmatched. The CDR3 bases are TGTGCCAGTTCTACAGGGGGCAATTGGATCTACGAGCAGTACTTC. Translated, it gives CASSTGGNWIYEQYF.

The chain couples TRBV7-8 to TRBJ2-7; D unresolved. V was trimmed by 2 bases and J by 5 bases, leaving 10 bases between them. Germline lookup yields CDR1 SGHVS and CDR2 FQNEAQ. This CDR3 contains 13 residues. CDR3 DNA: TGTGCCAGCAGCTTACGCGTATTCCACGAGCAGTACTTC. It codes for CASSLRVFHEQYF.

The rearrangement joins TRBV7-7 to TRBJ2-2, with TRBD2 matching 11 bases. After removal of 5 bases from V and 4 bases from J, the junction contained 18 bases not matched to a gene. The CDR3 extends over 20 amino acids. CDR1 and CDR2 (germline): SSHAT, FNYEAQ (reference sequence). The DNA for the CDR3 is TGTGCCAGCAGCCCGGGGGCCCGTCGGTCCGGGACTAGCGGCACCGGGGAGCTGTTTTTT. Its translation: CASSPGARRSGTSGTGELFF.

This clone came up a few times. This rearrangement joins TRBV4-1 to TRBJ1-5; the match to TRBD1 covers 7 bases. Germline V gene data show CDR1 as MGHRA and CDR2 as YSYEKL. J lost 7 bases, V lost 4 bases, and 10 bases had no gene match. This CDR3 region has 15 residues. CDR3 loop: CASSRGAGGVQPQHF. DNA for the CDR3: TGCGCCAGCAGCCGAGGGGCAGGGGGGGTGCAGCCCCAGCATTTT.

In this sample, this clone turned up once. CDR3 region: CASSLVTGGKEKLFF. CDR3 nucleotide sequence: TGTGCCAGCAGCTTAGTGACGGGGGGAAAGGAAAAACTGTTTTTT. The V and J genes are TRBV11-2 and TRBJ1-4, with D possibly being TRBD1 (5 bases). Trimming shortened V by 1 base and J by 8 bases, and 14 bases separated the two germline ends. The germline gives CDR1 SGHAT, CDR2 FQNNGV. This CDR3 has 15 amino acids.

The chain recombines TRBV24-1 with TRBJ2-5, with 10 bases that match TRBD2. The CDR3 sequence is 14 residues long. V shed 6 bases, J shed 5 bases, and the junction held 5 bases outside the gene matches. CDR1 and CDR2 (germline): KGHDR, SFDVKD. CDR3 in amino acids: CATSWSGRAETQYF. The CDR3 nucleotides read TGTGCCACCAGTTGGAGCGGGAGGGCGGAGACCCAGTACTTC.

The J gene is TRBJ1-5, the V gene TRBV7-2, with D uncertain. Looked up from germline, CDR1 is SGHTA and CDR2 is FQGNSA. The CDR3 runs to 13 residues. V was trimmed by 5 bases and J by 3 bases, leaving 8 bases between them. In DNA, the CDR3 is TGTGCCAGCAGCACATGGACCAATCAGCCCCAGCATTTT. Protein: CASSTWTNQPQHF.

The rearrangement joins TRBV4-2 to TRBJ1-4; 7 nucleotides line up with TRBD1. Germline CDR1 LGHNA, CDR2 YNFKEQ. J was trimmed by 7 bases and V by 1 base; bases with no gene match: 3. The CDR3 is 14 residues long. The chain's CDR3 is CASSQAAGGEKLFF. The CDR3 bases are TGTGCCAGCAGCCAAGCGGCAGGGGGTGAAAAACTGTTTTTT.

This chain uses TRBV14 with TRBJ2-1; TRBD2 matches at 13 bases. In germline, CDR1 is SGHDN, CDR2 FVKESK. This CDR3 comprises 16 residues. Trimming took 3 bases from V and 6 from J; bases not matched to a gene: 5. The CDR3 DNA is TGTGCCAGCAGCCACTCACTAGCGGGGGGGTCCAATGAGCAGTTCTTC. The encoded protein is CASSHSLAGGSNEQFF.

The J gene is TRBJ1-1, the V gene TRBV2; D gene unclear. Trimming removed 7 bases at V and 0 bases at J, with 15 bases between. The V gene's germline CDR1 is SNHLY and CDR2 FYNNEI. CDR3 length: 15 amino acids. CDR3 sequence reads: CASMLLQRMNTEAFF. Written as DNA, the CDR3 is TGTGCCAGCATGCTCCTACAGAGGATGAACACTGAAGCTTTCTTT.

CDR3 coding DNA: TGTGCCAGCAGCTTGCAGGGGCAGCCCTACGAGCAGTACTTC. Translated, it gives CASSLQGQPYEQYF. The V call is TRBV5-6, the J call TRBJ2-7, with D possibly being TRBD1 (6 bases). The CDR3 contains 14 residues. Trimming left V 1 base short and J 2 bases short, with 10 bases between. The germline gives CDR1 SGHDT, CDR2 YYEEEE.

The rearrangement joins TRBV3-1 (or the pseudogene TRBV3-2) to TRBJ2-7, with a tentative D call TRBD2 (6 bases). Germline CDR1 LGHDT, CDR2 YNNKEL (reference sequence). This CDR3 has 14 amino acids. The V end was cut by 4 bases, the J end by 0 bases, with 10 bases between. The CDR3 bases are TGTGCCAGCAGCCCCCGGGGGAGCTCCTACGAGCAGTACTTC. It encodes CASSPRGSSYEQYF.

The chain joins TRBV5-6 to TRBJ1-4; no reliable D call. V lost 0 bases and J lost 8, with 8 bases in between. This CDR3 comprises 13 residues. Germline V gene data show CDR1 as SGHDT and CDR2 as YYEEEE. The CDR3 nucleotides read TGTGCCAGCAGCTTGGGGGAAGGCGAAAAACTGTTTTTT. Its protein is CASSLGEGEKLFF.